One and the same sample provided the 18 T cell receptor beta chains below, sequenced in a study of blood T cell repertoires in COVID-19. TCRdb keeps only in-frame clones here, not all; method: immunoSEQ multiplex PCR. The sample has about 320,000 clones; about 91% are singletons. The specimen sequenced was peripheral blood. The source is a woman in her twenties or thirties with COVID-19, enrolled during active disease.

Regarding this clone: The sample contains more than one DNA sequence encoding this CDR3. V gene TRBV7-8 combines with J gene TRBJ2-3; 8 bases are a match to TRBD1. The V and J ends lost 5 bases and 3 bases, in that order; junction bases with no gene match: 7. Germline V gene data show CDR1 as SGHVS and CDR2 as FQNEAQ. The CDR3 runs 15 residues. The CDR3 sequence: CASSPRTGSTDTQYF. CDR3 sequence (DNA): TGTGCCAGCAGCCCCCGGACAGGGTCTACAGATACGCAGTATTTT.

This clone was counted once. The CDR3 sequence is CAISESSGGAETQYF. CDR3 nucleotides: TGTGCCATCAGTGAAAGTAGCGGGGGGGCCGAGACCCAGTACTTC. This chain connects TRBV10-3 to TRBJ2-5, with TRBD2 matching 11 bases. Germline V gives CDR1 ENHRY, CDR2 SYGVKD. This CDR3 comprises 15 residues. Trimming took 3 bases from V and 5 from J; bases not matched to a gene: 5.

This chain uses TRBV2 with TRBJ2-5, with D perhaps TRBD2 (7 bases). The germline V gene has CDR1 SNHLY and CDR2 FYNNEI. The V end lost 6 bases, the J end lost 4 bases, and 18 bases lay between the germline ends. The length of the CDR3 is 15 residues. CDR3 loop: CASSGEGGGRETQYF. The CDR3 region has the DNA TGTGCCAGCAGCGGAGAGGGGGGGGGCCGAGAGACCCAGTACTTC.

V and J are TRBV5-1 and TRBJ2-7, with 7 bases matching TRBD1. J gave up 4 bases and V 4 bases, and 8 bases lay outside the gene matches. The CDR3 covers 14 residues. Germline values: CDR1 SGHRS, CDR2 YFSETQ. CDR3 sequence: CASSPTGSSYEQYF. CDR3 DNA: TGCGCCAGCAGCCCGACAGGGTCCTCTTACGAGCAGTACTTC. Combining the CDR3 with reference TRBV5-1 and TRBJ2-7 gives the whole variable domain KAGVTQTPRYLIKTRGQQVTLSCSPISGHRSVSWYQQTPGQGLQFLFEYFSETQRNKGNFPGRFSGRQFSNSRSEMNVSTLELGDSALYLCASSPTGSSYEQYFGPGTRLTVT.

The rearrangement links TRBV2 to TRBJ2-5; 8 nucleotides line up with TRBD2. This CDR3 contains 15 residues. V was clipped by 3 bases and J by 5 bases; unmatched bases: 8. Germline lookup yields CDR1 SNHLY and CDR2 FYNNEI. CDR3 in amino acids: CASSDSGGARETQYF. The CDR3 DNA reads TGTGCCAGCAGTGACTCGGGGGGGGCTCGGGAGACCCAGTACTTC.

The V and J genes are TRBV28 and TRBJ1-1; perhaps TRBD1 as D (6 bases). Trimming took 5 bases from V and 1 from J, leaving 11 bases between them. The CDR3 runs 14 residues. Looked up from germline, CDR1 is MDHEN and CDR2 is SYDVKM. The CDR3: CASSRGHRNTEAFF. CDR3 coding DNA: TGTGCCAGCAGTCGGGGACACAGGAACACTGAAGCTTTCTTT.

The CDR3 nucleotides are TGTGCCAGCGGGTCAACGGGACAGGGGTTCGATGAGCAGTTCTTC. It codes for CASGSTGQGFDEQFF. V usage is TRBV2 and J usage is TRBJ2-1; TRBD1 matches at 10 bases. V gave up 8 bases and J gave up 8 bases; unmatched junction bases: 12. Germline V gives CDR1 SNHLY, CDR2 FYNNEI. CDR3 length equals 15 residues.

V usage is TRBV28 and J usage is TRBJ2-6; D possibly corresponds to TRBD1 (5 bases). The germline CDR1 and CDR2 sequences are MDHEN and SYDVKM. CDR3 length: 15 residues. V was pared by 6 bases and J by 10 bases, with 19 bases between. CDR3 residues: CASRTPSGFRNVLTF. The CDR3 DNA reads as TGTGCCAGCAGAACCCCCTCAGGGTTTAGGAACGTCCTGACTTTC.

This chain connects TRBV6-2 or TRBV6-3 to TRBJ2-7; D uncertain. The CDR3 spans 13 residues. Germline V gives CDR1 MNHEY, CDR2 SVGEGT. V was cut by 4 bases and J by 2 bases, with 9 bases left in between. CDR3 protein: CASSLSLTYEQYF. In DNA form, the CDR3 reads TGTGCCAGCAGTTTATCCCTAACCTACGAGCAGTACTTC.

The chain has TRBV28 and TRBJ1-2; 8 bases align to TRBD1. The J segment lost 6 bases and the V segment lost 4 bases, leaving 7 bases of the junction unmatched. CDR3 size: 14 residues. CDR1 is MDHEN, CDR2 SYDVKM, per germline. CDR3 bases: TGTGCCAGCAGTTCTATTAACAGGGGGGATGGCTACACCTTC. Its protein product is CASSSINRGDGYTF.

V is TRBV6-4 and J is TRBJ1-1; 9 bases match TRBD1. The V and J ends lost 4 bases and 3 bases, in that order; junction bases with no gene match: 3. This CDR3 comprises 14 residues. CDR1 is MRHNA, CDR2 SNTAGT, per germline. CDR3: CASSVTGGDTEAFF. The CDR3 DNA is TGTGCCAGCAGTGTGACAGGGGGAGACACTGAAGCTTTCTTT.

The chain links TRBV4-1 to TRBJ2-3; 11 bases align to TRBD2. Trimming cost V 4 bases and J 7 bases; bases outside gene matches: 13. The CDR3 is made up of 17 amino acids. The V gene's germline CDR1 is MGHRA and CDR2 YSYEKL. In DNA form, the CDR3 reads TGCGCCAGCAGCCCATTAGATACTAGCGGGGGTTTAAATACGCAGTATTTT. Protein sequence: CASSPLDTSGGLNTQYF.

The V call is TRBV5-1, the J call TRBJ2-1; possible D gene TRBD1, 6 bases. The CDR3 length is 14 residues. From germline, CDR1 is SGHRS and CDR2 YFSETQ. Trimming pared 3 bases from V and 5 bases from J, leaving 12 bases between. CDR3 DNA: TGCGCCAGCAGCTCGACGTCAGGGGACAATGAGCAGTTCTTC. Translating gives CASSSTSGDNEQFF.

V and J are TRBV2 and TRBJ1-4; TRBD1 might be the D (6 bases). V was shortened by 5 bases and J by 7 bases, with 17 bases between the two germline ends. CDR1 is SNHLY and CDR2 is FYNNEI in the germline V gene. This CDR3 has 15 amino acids. This chain's CDR3 is CASSRDRSSGEKLFF. CDR3 coding DNA: TGTGCCAGCAGTCGAGACAGGTCGAGTGGTGAAAAACTGTTTTTT.

In DNA, the CDR3 is TGCGCCAGCAGCCAAGAGATTACTAGCGGGGGGGCCGATGAGCAGTTCTTC. This codes for CASSQEITSGGADEQFF. The chain recombines TRBV4-3 with TRBJ2-1, with 13 bases matching TRBD2. The V gene end was trimmed by 0 bases and the J gene end by 8 bases; junction bases not matched to a gene: 7. Germline CDR1 and CDR2: LGHNA and YSLEER. The CDR3 loop spans 17 amino acids.

The chain recombines TRBV6-4 with TRBJ2-3; 7 bases are shared with TRBD1. The CDR3 sequence is 14 residues long. CDR1 and CDR2 from the germline V gene are MRHNA and SNTAGT. After removal of 4 bases from V and 4 bases from J, the junction contained 5 bases not matched to a gene. DNA for the CDR3: TGTGCCAGCAGTGTCGACAGGGCCGCAGATACGCAGTATTTT. Its protein product is CASSVDRAADTQYF.

The chain employs TRBV6-6 and TRBJ1-1, with D possibly TRBD1 on 5 matching bases. The CDR3 has 15 residues. Trimming took off 0 bases at V and 1 base at J, with 9 bases between the two ends. The germline gives CDR1 MNHNY, CDR2 SVGAGI (reference sequence). The CDR3 region is CASSYSSTENTEAFF. The CDR3, as DNA: TGTGCCAGCAGTTACTCTTCGACAGAGAACACTGAAGCTTTCTTT.

The gene calls are TRBV4-1 and TRBJ1-1, with D perhaps matching TRBD1 (6 bases). The CDR3 extends over 13 amino acids. The germline V and J ends were trimmed by 1 base and 3 bases, with 6 bases remaining between them. Germline CDR1 MGHRA, CDR2 YSYEKL. CDR3 sequence reads: CASSQGTDTEAFF. The CDR3 bases are TGCGCCAGCAGCCAAGGGACAGACACTGAAGCTTTCTTT.